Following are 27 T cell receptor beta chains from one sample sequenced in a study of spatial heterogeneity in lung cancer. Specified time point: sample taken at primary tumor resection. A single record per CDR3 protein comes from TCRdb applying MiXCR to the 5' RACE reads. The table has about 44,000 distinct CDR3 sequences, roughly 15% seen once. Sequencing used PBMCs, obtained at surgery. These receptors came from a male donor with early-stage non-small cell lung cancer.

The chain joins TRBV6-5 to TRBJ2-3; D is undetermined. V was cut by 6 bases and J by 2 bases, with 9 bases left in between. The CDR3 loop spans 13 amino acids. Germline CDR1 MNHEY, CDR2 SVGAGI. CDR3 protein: CASRTDSTDTQYF. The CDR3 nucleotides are TGTGCCAGCAGGACTGATTCCACAGATACGCAGTATTTT.

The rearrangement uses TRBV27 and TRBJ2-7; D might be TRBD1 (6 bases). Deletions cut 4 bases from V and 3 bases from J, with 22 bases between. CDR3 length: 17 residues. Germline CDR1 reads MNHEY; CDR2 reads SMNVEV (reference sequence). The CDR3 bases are TGTGCCAGCAGTTCCTCGATCCTACCGGGACAATTCTACGAGCAGTACTTC. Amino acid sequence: CASSSSILPGQFYEQYF.

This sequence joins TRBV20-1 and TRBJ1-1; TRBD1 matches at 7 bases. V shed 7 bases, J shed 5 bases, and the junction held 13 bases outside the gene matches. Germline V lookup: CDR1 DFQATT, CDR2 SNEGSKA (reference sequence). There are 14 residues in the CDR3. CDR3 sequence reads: CSVTSQGGRTEAFF. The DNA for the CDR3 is TGCAGTGTTACCTCCCAGGGGGGCCGGACTGAAGCTTTCTTT.

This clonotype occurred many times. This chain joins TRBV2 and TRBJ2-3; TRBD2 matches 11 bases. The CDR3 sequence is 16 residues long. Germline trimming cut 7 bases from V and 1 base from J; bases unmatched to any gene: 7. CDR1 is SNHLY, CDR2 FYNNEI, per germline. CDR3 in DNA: TGTGCCAGCACCCAAAAGGGACTAGCGGGCACAGATACGCAGTATTTT. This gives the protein CASTQKGLAGTDTQYF. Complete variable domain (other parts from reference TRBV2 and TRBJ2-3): EPEVTQTPSHQVTQMGQEVILRCVPISNHLYFYWYRQILGQKVEFLVSFYNNEISEKSEIFDDQFSVERPDGSNFTLKIRSTKLEDSAMYFCASTQKGLAGTDTQYFGPGTRLTVL.

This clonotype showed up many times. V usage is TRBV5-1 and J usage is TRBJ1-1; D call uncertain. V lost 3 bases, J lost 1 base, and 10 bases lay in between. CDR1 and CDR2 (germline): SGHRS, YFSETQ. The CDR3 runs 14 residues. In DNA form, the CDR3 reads TGCGCCAGCAGCTCTGGAGGCGGGAACACTGAAGCTTTCTTT. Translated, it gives CASSSGGGNTEAFF.

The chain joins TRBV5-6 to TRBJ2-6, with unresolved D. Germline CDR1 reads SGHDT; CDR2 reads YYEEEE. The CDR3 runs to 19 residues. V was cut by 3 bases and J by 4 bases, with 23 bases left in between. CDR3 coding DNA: TGTGCCAGCAGCTACACCCCTAGTGACATTTTACCGGGGGCCAACGTCCTGACTTTC. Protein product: CASSYTPSDILPGANVLTF.

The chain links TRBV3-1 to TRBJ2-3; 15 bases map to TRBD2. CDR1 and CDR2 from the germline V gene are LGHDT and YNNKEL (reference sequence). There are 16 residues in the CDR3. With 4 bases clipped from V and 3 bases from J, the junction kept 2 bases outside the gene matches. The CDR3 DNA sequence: TGTGCCAGCAGCCGGACTAGCGGGGGGGCAACAGATACGCAGTATTTT. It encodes CASSRTSGGATDTQYF.

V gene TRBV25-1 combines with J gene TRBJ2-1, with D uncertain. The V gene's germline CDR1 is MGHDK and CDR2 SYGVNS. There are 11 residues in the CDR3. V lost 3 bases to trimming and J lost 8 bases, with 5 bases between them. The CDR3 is CASSDFDEQFF. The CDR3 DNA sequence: TGTGCCAGCAGTGACTTCGATGAGCAGTTCTTC.

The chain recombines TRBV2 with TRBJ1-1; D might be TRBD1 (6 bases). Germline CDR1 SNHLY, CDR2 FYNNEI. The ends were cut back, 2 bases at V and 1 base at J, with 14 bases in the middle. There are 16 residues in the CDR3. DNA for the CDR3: TGTGCCAGCAGTGAAAGGACAGCGACTTCGAACACTGAAGCTTTCTTT. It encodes CASSERTATSNTEAFF.

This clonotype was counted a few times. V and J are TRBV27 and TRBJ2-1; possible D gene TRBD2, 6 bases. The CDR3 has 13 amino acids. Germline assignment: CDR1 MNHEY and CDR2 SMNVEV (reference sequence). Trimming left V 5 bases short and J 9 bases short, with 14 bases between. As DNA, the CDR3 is TGTGCCAGCAGTCTGGAGGGCCATGGTGAGCAGTTCTTC. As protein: CASSLEGHGEQFF.

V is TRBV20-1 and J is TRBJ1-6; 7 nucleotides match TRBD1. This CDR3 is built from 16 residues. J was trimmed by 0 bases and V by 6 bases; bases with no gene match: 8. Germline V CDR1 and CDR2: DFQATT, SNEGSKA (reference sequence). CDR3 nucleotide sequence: TGCAGTGCGGGGGACAGCCCAAGCTCCTATAATTCACCCCTCCACTTT. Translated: CSAGDSPSSYNSPLHF.

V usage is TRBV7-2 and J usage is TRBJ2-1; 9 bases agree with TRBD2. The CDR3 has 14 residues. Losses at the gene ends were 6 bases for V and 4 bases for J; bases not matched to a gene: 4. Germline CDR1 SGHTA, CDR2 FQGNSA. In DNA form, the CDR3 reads TGTGCCAGCAGGGAGACTAGCGGATACAATGAGCAGTTCTTC. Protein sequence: CASRETSGYNEQFF.

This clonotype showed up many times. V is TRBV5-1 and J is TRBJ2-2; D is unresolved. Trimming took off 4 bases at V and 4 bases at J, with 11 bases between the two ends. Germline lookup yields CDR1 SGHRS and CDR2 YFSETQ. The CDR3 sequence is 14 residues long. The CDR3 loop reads CASSPTETTGELFF. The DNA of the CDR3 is TGCGCCAGCAGCCCTACGGAGACCACCGGGGAGCTGTTTTTT.

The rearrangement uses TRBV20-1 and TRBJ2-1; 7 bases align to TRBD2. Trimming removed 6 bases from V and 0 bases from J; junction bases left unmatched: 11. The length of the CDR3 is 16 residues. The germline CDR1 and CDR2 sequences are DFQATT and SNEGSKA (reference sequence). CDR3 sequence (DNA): TGCAGTGCCCTAGAGATGCGGGGGAGCTCCTACAATGAGCAGTTCTTC. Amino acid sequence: CSALEMRGSSYNEQFF.

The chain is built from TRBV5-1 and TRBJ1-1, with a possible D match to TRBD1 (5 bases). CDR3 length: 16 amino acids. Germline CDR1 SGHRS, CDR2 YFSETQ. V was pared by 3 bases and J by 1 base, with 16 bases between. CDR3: CASSSRELTQNTEAFF. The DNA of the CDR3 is TGCGCCAGCAGCTCCAGGGAGTTAACCCAGAACACTGAAGCTTTCTTT.

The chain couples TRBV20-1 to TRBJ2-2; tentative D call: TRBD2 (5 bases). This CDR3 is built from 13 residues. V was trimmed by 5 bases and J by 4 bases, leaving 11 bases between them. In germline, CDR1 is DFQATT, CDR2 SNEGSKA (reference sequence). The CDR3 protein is CSAARVTTGELFF. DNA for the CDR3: TGCAGTGCTGCGCGGGTGACCACCGGGGAGCTGTTTTTT.

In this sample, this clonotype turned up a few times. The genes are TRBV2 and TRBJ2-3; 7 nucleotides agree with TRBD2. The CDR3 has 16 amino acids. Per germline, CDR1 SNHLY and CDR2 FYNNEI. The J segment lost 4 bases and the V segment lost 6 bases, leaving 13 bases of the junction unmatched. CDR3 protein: CASRFLVGGASDTQYF. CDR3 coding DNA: TGTGCCAGCAGGTTCCTCGTGGGAGGGGCTTCAGATACGCAGTATTTT.

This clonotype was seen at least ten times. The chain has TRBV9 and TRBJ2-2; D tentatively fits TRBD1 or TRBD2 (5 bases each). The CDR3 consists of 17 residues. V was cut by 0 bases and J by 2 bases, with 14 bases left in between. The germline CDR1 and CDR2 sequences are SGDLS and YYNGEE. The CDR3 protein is CASSVGPGRLNTGELFF. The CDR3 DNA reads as TGTGCCAGCAGCGTAGGTCCGGGACGGTTAAACACCGGGGAGCTGTTTTTT.

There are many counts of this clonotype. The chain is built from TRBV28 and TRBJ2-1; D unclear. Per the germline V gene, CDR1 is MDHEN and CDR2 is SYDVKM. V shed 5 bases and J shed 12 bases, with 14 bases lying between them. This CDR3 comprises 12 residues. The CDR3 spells CASSVELSLQFF. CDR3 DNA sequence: TGTGCCAGCAGTGTAGAGCTGAGCTTGCAGTTCTTC.

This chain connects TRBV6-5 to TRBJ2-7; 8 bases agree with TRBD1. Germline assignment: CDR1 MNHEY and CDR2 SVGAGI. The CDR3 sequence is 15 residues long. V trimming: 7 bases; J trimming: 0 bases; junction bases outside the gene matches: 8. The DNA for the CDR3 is TGTGCCAGCAACCACAGGGGGGACGGCTCCTACGAGCAGTACTTC. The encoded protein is CASNHRGDGSYEQYF.

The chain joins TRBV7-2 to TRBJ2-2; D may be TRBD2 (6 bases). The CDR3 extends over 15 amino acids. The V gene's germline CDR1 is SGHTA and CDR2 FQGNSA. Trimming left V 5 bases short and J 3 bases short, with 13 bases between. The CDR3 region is CASSPPASDTGELFF. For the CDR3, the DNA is TGTGCCAGCAGCCCCCCGGCTAGCGACACCGGGGAGCTGTTTTTT.

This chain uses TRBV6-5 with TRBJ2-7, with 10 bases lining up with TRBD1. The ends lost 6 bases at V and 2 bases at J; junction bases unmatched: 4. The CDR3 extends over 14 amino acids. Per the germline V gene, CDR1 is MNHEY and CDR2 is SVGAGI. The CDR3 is CASRPGQGTYEQYF. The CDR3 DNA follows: TGTGCCAGCAGACCGGGACAGGGGACCTACGAGCAGTACTTC.

The CDR3 region has the DNA TGTGCCACCAGCAGAGATACAGGGTATGGCTACACCTTC. Protein sequence: CATSRDTGYGYTF. The chain links TRBV15 to TRBJ1-2; TRBD1 is a possible D gene (6 bases). This CDR3 contains 13 residues. V lost 0 bases and J lost 5, with 7 bases in between. Germline lookup yields CDR1 LNHNV and CDR2 YYDKDF (reference sequence).

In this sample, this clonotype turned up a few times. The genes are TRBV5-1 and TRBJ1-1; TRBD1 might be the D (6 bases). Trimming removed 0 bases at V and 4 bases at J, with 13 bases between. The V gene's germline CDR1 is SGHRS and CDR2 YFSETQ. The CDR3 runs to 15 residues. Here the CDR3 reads CASSLVGQGGTEAFF. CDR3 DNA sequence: TGCGCCAGCAGCTTGGTGGGACAAGGGGGCACTGAAGCTTTCTTT.

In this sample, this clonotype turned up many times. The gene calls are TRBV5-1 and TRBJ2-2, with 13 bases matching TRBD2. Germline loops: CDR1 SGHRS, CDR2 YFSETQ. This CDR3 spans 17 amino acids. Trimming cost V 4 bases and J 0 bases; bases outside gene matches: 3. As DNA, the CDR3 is TGCGCCAGCAGCCCGGGACTAGCGGGACCGAACACCGGGGAGCTGTTTTTT. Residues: CASSPGLAGPNTGELFF.

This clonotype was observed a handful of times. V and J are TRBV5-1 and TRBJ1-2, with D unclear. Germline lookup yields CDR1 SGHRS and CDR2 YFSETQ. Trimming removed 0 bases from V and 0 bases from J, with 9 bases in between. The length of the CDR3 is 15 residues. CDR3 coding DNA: TGCGCCAGCAGCTTGGCGGCAGCCTCTAACTATGGCTACACCTTC. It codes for CASSLAAASNYGYTF.

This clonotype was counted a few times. CDR3 DNA: TGCAGCGTTGAAGAAGGAGGGGCTGGTGCTTTCTTT. Protein sequence: CSVEEGGAGAFF. This chain connects TRBV29-1 to TRBJ1-1, with D possibly matching TRBD1 (5 bases). This CDR3 is built from 12 residues. CDR1 and CDR2 from the germline V gene are SQVTM and ANQGSEA. Trimming took off 0 bases at V and 11 bases at J, with 13 bases between the two ends.